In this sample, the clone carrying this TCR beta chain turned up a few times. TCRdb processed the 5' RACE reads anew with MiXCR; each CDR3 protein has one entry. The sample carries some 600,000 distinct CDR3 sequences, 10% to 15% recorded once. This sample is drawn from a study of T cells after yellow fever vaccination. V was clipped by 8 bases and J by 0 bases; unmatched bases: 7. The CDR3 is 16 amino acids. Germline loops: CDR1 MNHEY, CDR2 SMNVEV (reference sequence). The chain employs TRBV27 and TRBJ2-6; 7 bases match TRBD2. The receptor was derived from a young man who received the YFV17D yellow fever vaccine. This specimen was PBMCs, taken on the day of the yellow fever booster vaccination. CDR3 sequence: CASRPSGGSGANVLTF. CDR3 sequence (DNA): TGTGCCAGCCGCCCCTCGGGGGGCTCTGGGGCCAACGTCCTGACTTTC.